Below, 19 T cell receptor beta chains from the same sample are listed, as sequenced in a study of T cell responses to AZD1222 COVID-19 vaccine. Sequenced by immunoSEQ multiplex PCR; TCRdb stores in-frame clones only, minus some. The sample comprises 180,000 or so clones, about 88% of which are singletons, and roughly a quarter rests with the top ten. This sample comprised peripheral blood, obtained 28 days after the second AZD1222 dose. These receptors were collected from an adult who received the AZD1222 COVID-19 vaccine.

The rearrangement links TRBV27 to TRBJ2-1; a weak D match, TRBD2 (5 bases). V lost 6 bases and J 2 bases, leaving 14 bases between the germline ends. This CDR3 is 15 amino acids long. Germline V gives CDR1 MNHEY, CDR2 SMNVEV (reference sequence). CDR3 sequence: CASSSSGFTYNEQFF. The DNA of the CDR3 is TGTGCCAGCAGCTCGAGCGGATTCACCTACAATGAGCAGTTCTTC.

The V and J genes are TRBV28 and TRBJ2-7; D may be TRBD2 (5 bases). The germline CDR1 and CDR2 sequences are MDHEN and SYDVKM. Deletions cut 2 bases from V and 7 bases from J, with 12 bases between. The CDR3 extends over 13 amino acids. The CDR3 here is CASSLNLREEQYF. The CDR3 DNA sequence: TGTGCCAGCAGTTTAAATCTGAGGGAAGAGCAGTACTTC.

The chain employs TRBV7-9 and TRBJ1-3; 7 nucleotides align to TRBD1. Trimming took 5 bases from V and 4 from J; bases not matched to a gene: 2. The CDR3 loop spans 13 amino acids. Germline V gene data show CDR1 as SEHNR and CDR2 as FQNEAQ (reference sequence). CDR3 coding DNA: TGTGCCAGCAGCCTGGGACAGGGAAACACCATATATTTT. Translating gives CASSLGQGNTIYF.

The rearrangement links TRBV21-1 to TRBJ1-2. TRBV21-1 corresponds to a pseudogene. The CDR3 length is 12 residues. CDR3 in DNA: TGTGCCAGCGTACCCGGACACTATGGCTACACCTTC. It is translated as CASVPGHYGYTF.

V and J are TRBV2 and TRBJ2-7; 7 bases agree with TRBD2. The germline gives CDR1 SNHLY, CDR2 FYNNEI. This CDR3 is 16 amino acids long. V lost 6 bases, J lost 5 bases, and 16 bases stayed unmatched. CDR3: CASRQPPAGEADEQYF. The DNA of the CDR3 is TGTGCCAGCAGGCAGCCACCCGCGGGGGAAGCGGACGAGCAGTACTTC. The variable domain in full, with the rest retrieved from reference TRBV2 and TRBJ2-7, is EPEVTQTPSHQVTQMGQEVILRCVPISNHLYFYWYRQILGQKVEFLVSFYNNEISEKSEIFDDQFSVERPDGSNFTLKIRSTKLEDSAMYFCASRQPPAGEADEQYFGPGTRLTVT.

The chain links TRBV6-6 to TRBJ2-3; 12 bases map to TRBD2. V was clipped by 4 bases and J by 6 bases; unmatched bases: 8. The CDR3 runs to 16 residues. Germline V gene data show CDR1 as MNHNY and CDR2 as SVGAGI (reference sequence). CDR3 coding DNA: TGTGCCAGCAGTTTGGGACTAGCGGGCGGGGCGGATACGCAGTATTTT. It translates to CASSLGLAGGADTQYF.

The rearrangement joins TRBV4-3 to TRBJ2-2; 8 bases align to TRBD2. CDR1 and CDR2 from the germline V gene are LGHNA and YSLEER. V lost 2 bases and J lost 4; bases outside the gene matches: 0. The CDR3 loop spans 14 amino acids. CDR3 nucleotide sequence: TGCGCCAGCAGCCAACTAGCGGGCACCGGGGAGCTGTTTTTT. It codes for CASSQLAGTGELFF.

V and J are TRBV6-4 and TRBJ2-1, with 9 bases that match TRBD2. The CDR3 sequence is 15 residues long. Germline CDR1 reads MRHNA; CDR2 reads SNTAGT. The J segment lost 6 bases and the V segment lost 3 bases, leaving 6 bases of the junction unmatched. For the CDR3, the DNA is TGTGCCAGCAGTGAGCTAGCGGGGACCCCCAATGAGCAGTTCTTC. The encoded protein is CASSELAGTPNEQFF.

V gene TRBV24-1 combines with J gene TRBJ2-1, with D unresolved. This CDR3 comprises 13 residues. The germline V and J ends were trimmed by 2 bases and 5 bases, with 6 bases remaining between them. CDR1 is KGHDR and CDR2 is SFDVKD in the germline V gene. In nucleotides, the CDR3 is TGTGCCACCAGTGATTCCGCAGACAATGAGCAGTTCTTC. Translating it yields CATSDSADNEQFF.

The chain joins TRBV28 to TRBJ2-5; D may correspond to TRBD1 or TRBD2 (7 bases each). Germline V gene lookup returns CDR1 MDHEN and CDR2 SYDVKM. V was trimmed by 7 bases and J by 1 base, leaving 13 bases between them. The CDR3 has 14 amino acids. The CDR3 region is CASTQGGSQETQYF. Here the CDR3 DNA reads TGTGCCAGCACCCAGGGGGGGTCCCAAGAGACCCAGTACTTC.

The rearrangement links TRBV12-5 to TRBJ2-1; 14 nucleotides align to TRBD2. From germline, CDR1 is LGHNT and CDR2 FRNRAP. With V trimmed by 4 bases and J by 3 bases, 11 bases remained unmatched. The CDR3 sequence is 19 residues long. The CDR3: CASGYRGLAGGGLYNEQFF. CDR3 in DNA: TGTGCTAGTGGTTACCGAGGACTAGCGGGAGGTGGACTCTACAATGAGCAGTTCTTC.

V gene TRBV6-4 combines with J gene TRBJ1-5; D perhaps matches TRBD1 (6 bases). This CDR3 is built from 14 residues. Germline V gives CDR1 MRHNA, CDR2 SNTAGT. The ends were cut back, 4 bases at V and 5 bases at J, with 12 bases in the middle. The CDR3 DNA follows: TGTGCCAGCAGTGGCGGGACAAGATATCAGCCCCAGCATTTT. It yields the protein CASSGGTRYQPQHF.

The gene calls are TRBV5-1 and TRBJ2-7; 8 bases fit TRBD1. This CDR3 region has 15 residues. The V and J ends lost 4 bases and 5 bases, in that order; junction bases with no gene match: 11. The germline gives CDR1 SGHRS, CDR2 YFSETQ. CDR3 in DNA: TGCGCCAGCAGCGGCAGGACAGGGTCGGGGAACGAGCAGTACTTC. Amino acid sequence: CASSGRTGSGNEQYF.

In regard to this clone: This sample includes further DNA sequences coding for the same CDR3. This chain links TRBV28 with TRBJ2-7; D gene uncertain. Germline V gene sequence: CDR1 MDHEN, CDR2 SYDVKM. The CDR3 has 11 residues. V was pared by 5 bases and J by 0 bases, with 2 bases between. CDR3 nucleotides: TGTGCCAGCAGTACCTCCTACGAGCAGTACTTC. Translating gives CASSTSYEQYF.

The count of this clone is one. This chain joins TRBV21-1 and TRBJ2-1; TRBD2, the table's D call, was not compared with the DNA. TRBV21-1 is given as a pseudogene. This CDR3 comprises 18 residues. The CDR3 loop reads CASSKREPNSGLGNEQFF. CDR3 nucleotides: TGTGCCAGCAGCAAACGAGAACCAAATAGCGGCCTAGGGAATGAGCAGTTCTTC.

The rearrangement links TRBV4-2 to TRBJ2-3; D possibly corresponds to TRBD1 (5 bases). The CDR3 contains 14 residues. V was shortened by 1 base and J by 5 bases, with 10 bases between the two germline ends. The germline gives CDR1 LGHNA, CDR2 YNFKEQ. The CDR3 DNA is TGTGCCAGCAGCCAAGGGACACCCCAAGATACGCAGTATTTT. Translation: CASSQGTPQDTQYF.

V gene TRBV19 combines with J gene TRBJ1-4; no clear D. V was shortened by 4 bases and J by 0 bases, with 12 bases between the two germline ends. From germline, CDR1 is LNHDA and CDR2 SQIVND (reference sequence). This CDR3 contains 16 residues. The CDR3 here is CASSTHGRATNEKLFF. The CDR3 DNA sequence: TGTGCCAGTAGTACTCATGGTCGCGCAACTAATGAAAAACTGTTTTTT. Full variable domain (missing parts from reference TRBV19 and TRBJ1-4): DGGITQSPKYLFRKEGQNVTLSCEQNLNHDAMYWYRQDPGQGLRLIYYSQIVNDFQKGDIAEGYSVSREKKESFPLTVTSAQKNPTAFYLCASSTHGRATNEKLFFGSGTQLSVL.

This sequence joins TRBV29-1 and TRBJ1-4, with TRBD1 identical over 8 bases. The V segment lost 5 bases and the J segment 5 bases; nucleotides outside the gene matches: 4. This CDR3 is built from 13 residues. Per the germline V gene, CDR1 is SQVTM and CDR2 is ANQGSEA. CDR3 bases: TGCAGCGTTTACGACAGGGGAAATGAAAAACTGTTTTTT. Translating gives CSVYDRGNEKLFF.

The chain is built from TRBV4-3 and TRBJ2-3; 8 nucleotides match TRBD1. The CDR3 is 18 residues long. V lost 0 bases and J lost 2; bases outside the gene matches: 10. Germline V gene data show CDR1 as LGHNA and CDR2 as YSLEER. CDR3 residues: CASSQESWQGAVTDTQYF. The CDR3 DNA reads TGCGCCAGCAGCCAAGAGTCCTGGCAGGGGGCGGTCACAGATACGCAGTATTTT.